The clone carrying this TCR beta chain turned up a few times. The antigen is not known. Trimming took 3 bases from V and 5 from J, leaving 19 bases between them. Per the germline V gene, CDR1 is MDHEN and CDR2 is SYDVKM. The CDR3 has 16 residues. The sample comes from a study of cytotoxic CD8 clonotypes in ibrutinib-treated CLL. Whole-study findings and limits: Public clonotypes (which were uncommon) either contracted or remained stable on treatment. Clonality rose at ibrutinib response, held steady in sustained remission, and fell toward baseline at progression.

As input for TCR beta libraries, roughly 2 micrograms of genomic DNA came from cryopreserved PBMCs. This table comes from immunoSEQ multiplex PCR, and its TCRdb copy is limited to in-frame clones, with some not included. The sample holds over 7,000 clones, 70% to 85% seen once. This receptor was taken from a human donor with chronic lymphocytic leukemia. The V gene is TRBV28, the J gene TRBJ1-2, with D hard to call. The starting material was PBMCs, obtained before ibrutinib treatment. The CDR3 reads CASSFRFSLSYYGYTF. The CDR3 coding sequence is TGTGCCAGCAGTTTTAGGTTTTCCTTAAGTTATTATGGCTACACCTTC.